What follows are 21 T cell receptor beta chains derived from one specimen sequenced in a study of CD8 T cells in Susac syndrome. cDNA came from around 0.54 to 1 ug RNA primed by random hexamers. Each CDR3 protein is one row after TCRdb ran MiXCR on the immunoSEQ multiplex PCR reads. The sample holds some 220,000 distinct CDR3 sequences, around 96% seen once. Input material: CD4+ T cells from PBMCs. The source is a human donor with multiple sclerosis.

This chain connects TRBV6-6 to TRBJ2-5; D is uncertain. V gave up 4 bases and J gave up 4 bases, with 7 bases separating them. The CDR3 sequence is 12 residues long. CDR1 and CDR2 (germline): MNHNY, SVGAGI (reference sequence). The CDR3 region has the DNA TGTGCCAGCAGTTCCTGGCCAGAGACCCAGTACTTC. Protein product: CASSSWPETQYF.

V gene TRBV3-1 combines with J gene TRBJ2-7; TRBD2 aligns across 9 bases. J was trimmed by 1 base and V by 4 bases; bases with no gene match: 8. The CDR3 covers 16 residues. CDR1 is LGHDT and CDR2 is YNNKEL in the germline V gene (reference sequence). The CDR3 is CASSLWGSGSSYEQYF. The CDR3 DNA reads as TGTGCCAGCAGCCTTTGGGGTAGCGGGAGTTCCTACGAGCAGTACTTC.

The chain links TRBV1 to TRBJ2-7; the D call in the table, TRBD1, was not verified against the DNA. TRBV1 is a pseudogene locus. The CDR3 loop spans 15 amino acids. CDR3 sequence reads: CTSSQWGTGDVEQYF. In DNA, the CDR3 is TGCACCAGCAGCCAATGGGGGACAGGGGATGTCGAGCAGTACTTC.

This clonotype was counted a single time. This chain connects TRBV9 to TRBJ1-1, with D uncertain. This CDR3 is 14 amino acids long. Trimming removed 0 bases at V and 7 bases at J, with 13 bases between. Germline CDR1 SGDLS, CDR2 YYNGEE. Here the CDR3 reads CASSVAAGWGEAFF. The DNA of the CDR3 is TGTGCCAGCAGCGTAGCGGCGGGTTGGGGTGAAGCTTTCTTT.

This chain links TRBV27 with TRBJ1-2; D may be TRBD1 (5 bases). V dropped 5 bases and J dropped 1 base, with 14 bases sitting between them. The germline V gene has CDR1 MNHEY and CDR2 SMNVEV (reference sequence). The CDR3 runs 15 residues. The CDR3 loop is CASSPRRQGNYGYTF. CDR3 DNA: TGTGCCAGCAGTCCCCGGAGGCAGGGTAACTATGGCTACACCTTC.

The genes are TRBV28 and TRBJ2-5; 10 nucleotides align to TRBD1. The CDR3 totals 14 residues. After removal of 6 bases from V and 5 bases from J, the junction contained 6 bases not matched to a gene. CDR1 and CDR2 from the germline V gene are MDHEN and SYDVKM. The chain's CDR3 is CASSLGTGVETQYF. CDR3 in DNA: TGTGCCAGCAGCCTAGGGACAGGGGTGGAGACCCAGTACTTC. Full variable domain (missing parts from reference TRBV28 and TRBJ2-5): DVKVTQSSRYLVKRTGEKVFLECVQDMDHENMFWYRQDPGLGLRLIYFSYDVKMKEKGDIPEGYSVSREKKERFSLILESASTNQTSMYLCASSLGTGVETQYFGPGTRLLVL.

This clonotype occurred once. The V gene is TRBV30, the J gene TRBJ2-3; D uncertain. The V gene lost 2 bases and the J gene lost 6 bases, with 9 bases spanning the gap. The CDR3 has 12 amino acids. Germline loops: CDR1 GTSNPN, CDR2 SVGIG (reference sequence). This CDR3 reads CAWSIVEDTQYF. DNA of the CDR3: TGTGCCTGGAGTATTGTTGAGGATACGCAGTATTTT.

The chain has TRBV7-3 and TRBJ2-7; unclear D gene. The CDR3 is 13 amino acids. The V gene's germline CDR1 is SGHTA and CDR2 FQGTGA. Trimming cost V 3 bases and J 3 bases, with 9 bases left between them. The DNA for the CDR3 is TGTGCCAGCAGCTTGTTGGACGGCTACGAGCAGTACTTC. It yields the protein CASSLLDGYEQYF. Full variable domain (rest looked up from reference TRBV7-3 and TRBJ2-7): GAGVSQTPSNKVTEKGKYVELRCDPISGHTALYWYRQSLGQGPEFLIYFQGTGAADDSGLPNDRFFAVRPEGSVSTLKIQRTERGDSAVYLCASSLLDGYEQYFGPGTRLTVT.

The chain recombines TRBV20-1 with TRBJ2-5, with a weak D call TRBD1 (5 bases). This CDR3 comprises 14 residues. Germline V lookup: CDR1 DFQATT, CDR2 SNEGSKA (reference sequence). V was cut by 5 bases and J by 4 bases, with 17 bases left in between. The CDR3 region is CSAPAAGARETQYF. The CDR3 DNA is TGCAGTGCTCCCGCCGCTGGGGCGAGAGAGACCCAGTACTTC.

This clonotype came up once. This sequence joins TRBV29-1 and TRBJ1-2; 7 nucleotides agree with TRBD1. The length of the CDR3 is 13 residues. CDR1 and CDR2 from the germline V gene are SQVTM and ANQGSEA. The junction had 7 bases not matched to a gene; V was cut back by 3 bases and J by 6 bases. CDR3: CSVDVRGLDGYTF. CDR3 coding DNA: TGCAGCGTTGACGTAAGGGGGCTGGATGGCTACACCTTC.

This chain links TRBV6-5 with TRBJ2-3; 11 nucleotides match TRBD2. The ends lost 6 bases at V and 5 bases at J; junction bases unmatched: 4. Germline CDR1 reads MNHEY; CDR2 reads SVGAGI. CDR3 length equals 14 residues. CDR3 in amino acids: CASRIAGGGDTQYF. CDR3 coding DNA: TGTGCCAGCAGGATAGCGGGGGGGGGAGATACGCAGTATTTT.

The rearrangement links TRBV29-1 to TRBJ2-7; TRBD2 aligns across 15 bases. CDR1 and CDR2 from the germline V gene are SQVTM and ANQGSEA. The junction had 10 bases not matched to a gene; V was cut back by 7 bases and J by 0 bases. This CDR3 region has 17 residues. CDR3 protein: CSAVGLAGGYISYEQYF. In nucleotides, the CDR3 is TGCAGCGCCGTGGGACTAGCGGGAGGCTACATCTCCTACGAGCAGTACTTC.

The rearrangement links TRBV4-2 to TRBJ2-1; 8 bases map to TRBD2. J gave up 6 bases and V 3 bases, and 16 bases lay outside the gene matches. Germline CDR1 is LGHNA and CDR2 is YNFKEQ. The CDR3 contains 18 residues. The DNA for the CDR3 is TGTGCCAGCAGCCAGCCGAGCGGGAGCCCCCCGGCGGCCAATGAGCAGTTCTTC. It specifies CASSQPSGSPPAANEQFF.

This sequence joins TRBV14 and TRBJ1-2, with 7 positions matching TRBD1. The CDR3 covers 15 residues. J lost 4 bases, V lost 2 bases, and 7 bases had no gene match. Germline CDR1 is SGHDN and CDR2 is FVKESK. The CDR3 coding sequence is TGTGCCAGCAGCCAACAACAGGGGCTGAGCTATGGCTACACCTTC. It yields the protein CASSQQQGLSYGYTF.

This chain connects TRBV11-2 to TRBJ2-1; D gene uncertain. Trimming left V 5 bases short and J 4 bases short, with 6 bases between. Germline-derived CDR1 and CDR2 are SGHAT and FQNNGV. There are 12 residues in the CDR3. CDR3 bases: TGTGCCAGCAGCCGTAATTACAATGAGCAGTTCTTC. Translation gives CASSRNYNEQFF.

The chain uses TRBV28 and TRBJ2-1, with TRBD1 matching 9 bases. The CDR3 spans 15 residues. J lost 4 bases, V lost 5 bases, and 6 bases had no gene match. In germline, CDR1 is MDHEN, CDR2 SYDVKM. In DNA, the CDR3 is TGTGCCAGCAGTCCATCGGGGACAGGGTACAATGAGCAGTTCTTC. Amino acids: CASSPSGTGYNEQFF.

The genes are TRBV7-9 and TRBJ2-7; D is perhaps TRBD2 (6 bases). There are 13 residues in the CDR3. V shed 0 bases and J shed 6 bases, with 9 bases lying between them. Per germline, CDR1 SEHNR and CDR2 FQNEAQ (reference sequence). The CDR3 here is CASSLAGGTEQYF. The CDR3 bases are TGTGCCAGCAGCTTAGCGGGAGGTACCGAGCAGTACTTC.

The chain has TRBV20-1 and TRBJ2-7; the D is unclear. Trimming took 0 bases from V and 7 from J, leaving 19 bases between them. The CDR3 loop spans 15 amino acids. Germline CDR1 reads DFQATT; CDR2 reads SNEGSKA (reference sequence). In nucleotides, the CDR3 is TGCAGTGCTAGAGATCTGACCATAACGGGTTGGGAGCAGTACTTC. This translates into CSARDLTITGWEQYF.

The rearrangement joins TRBV30 to TRBJ1-1, with D uncertain. Germline V gene lookup returns CDR1 GTSNPN and CDR2 SVGIG (reference sequence). There are 11 residues in the CDR3. Trimming removed 4 bases at V and 3 bases at J, with 6 bases between. For the CDR3, the DNA is TGTGCCTGGATAGTTTACACTGAAGCTTTCTTT. Protein sequence: CAWIVYTEAFF. The variable domain in full, with the rest retrieved from reference TRBV30 and TRBJ1-1, is SQTIHQWPATLVQPVGSPLSLECTVEGTSNPNLYWYRQAAGRGLQLLFYSVGIGQISSEVPQNLSASRPQDRQFILSSKKLLLSDSGFYLCAWIVYTEAFFGQGTRLTVV.

Here the CDR3 DNA reads TGTGCCAGCAGCTATCCCCCAGGGGACAGCATGAACACTGAAGCTTTCTTT. It encodes CASSYPPGDSMNTEAFF. The V call is TRBV5-6, the J call TRBJ1-1, with TRBD1 matching 7 bases. In germline, CDR1 is SGHDT, CDR2 YYEEEE. Trimming took 3 bases from V and 0 from J; bases not matched to a gene: 11. The CDR3 totals 17 residues.

V usage is TRBV28 and J usage is TRBJ2-7, with 8 bases aligning to TRBD1. CDR1 and CDR2 from the germline V gene are MDHEN and SYDVKM. This CDR3 is built from 13 residues. Unmatched junction bases numbered 3, after V lost 4 bases and J lost 4 bases. DNA for the CDR3: TGTGCCAGCAGTTCGGGACAGGTTTACGAGCAGTACTTC. Translation: CASSSGQVYEQYF.